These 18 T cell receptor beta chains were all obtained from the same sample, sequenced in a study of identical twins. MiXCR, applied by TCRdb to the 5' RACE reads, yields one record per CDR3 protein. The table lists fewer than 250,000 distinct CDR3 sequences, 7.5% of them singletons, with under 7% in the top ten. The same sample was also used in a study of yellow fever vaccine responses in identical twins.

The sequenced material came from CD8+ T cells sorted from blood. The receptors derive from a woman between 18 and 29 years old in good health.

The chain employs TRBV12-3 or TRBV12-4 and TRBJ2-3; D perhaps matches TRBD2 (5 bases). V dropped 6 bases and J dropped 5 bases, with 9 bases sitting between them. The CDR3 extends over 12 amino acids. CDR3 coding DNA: TGTGCCAGCAGCGTACGGGGAGATACGCAGTATTTT. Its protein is CASSVRGDTQYF.

CDR3 nucleotides: TGTGCCAGCAACTACCTCGCGGGTCAAGAGACCCAGTACTTC. Amino acid sequence: CASNYLAGQETQYF. The rearrangement links TRBV6-1 to TRBJ2-5; D is perhaps TRBD2 (5 bases). V shed 7 bases and J shed 2 bases, with 14 bases lying between them. Germline V CDR1 and CDR2: MNHNS, SASEGT. The CDR3 has 14 amino acids.

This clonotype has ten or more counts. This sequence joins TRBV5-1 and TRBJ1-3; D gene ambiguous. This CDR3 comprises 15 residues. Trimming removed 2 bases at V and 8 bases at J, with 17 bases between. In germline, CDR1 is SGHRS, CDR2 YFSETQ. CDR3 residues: CASSFMVDRLDTIYF. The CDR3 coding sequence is TGCGCCAGCAGCTTTATGGTTGACCGTTTGGACACCATATATTTT.

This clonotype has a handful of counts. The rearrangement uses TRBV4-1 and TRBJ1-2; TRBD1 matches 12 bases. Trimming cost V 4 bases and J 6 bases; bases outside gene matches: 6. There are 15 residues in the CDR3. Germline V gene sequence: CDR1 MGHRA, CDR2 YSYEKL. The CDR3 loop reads CASSPVGQGADGYTF. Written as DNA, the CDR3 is TGCGCCAGCAGCCCGGTGGGACAGGGGGCTGATGGCTACACCTTC.

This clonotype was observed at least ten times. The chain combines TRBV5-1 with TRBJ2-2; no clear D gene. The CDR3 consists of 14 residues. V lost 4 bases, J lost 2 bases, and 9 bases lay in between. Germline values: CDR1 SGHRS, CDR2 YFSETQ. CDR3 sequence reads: CASSGVSNTGELFF. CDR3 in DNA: TGCGCCAGCAGCGGGGTTTCTAACACCGGGGAGCTGTTTTTT.

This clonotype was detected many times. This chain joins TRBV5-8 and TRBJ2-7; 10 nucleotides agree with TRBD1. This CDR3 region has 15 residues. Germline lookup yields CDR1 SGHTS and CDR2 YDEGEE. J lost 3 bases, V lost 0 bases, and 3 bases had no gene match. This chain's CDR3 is CASSLGQGAFYEQYF. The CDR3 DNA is TGTGCCAGCAGCTTGGGACAGGGGGCATTCTACGAGCAGTACTTC.

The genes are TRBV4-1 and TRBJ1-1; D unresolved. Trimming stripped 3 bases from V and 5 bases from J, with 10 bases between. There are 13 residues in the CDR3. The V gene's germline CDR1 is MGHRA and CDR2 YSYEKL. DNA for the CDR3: TGCGCCAGCAGCCACGCTACGGTTACTGAAGCTTTCTTT. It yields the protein CASSHATVTEAFF.

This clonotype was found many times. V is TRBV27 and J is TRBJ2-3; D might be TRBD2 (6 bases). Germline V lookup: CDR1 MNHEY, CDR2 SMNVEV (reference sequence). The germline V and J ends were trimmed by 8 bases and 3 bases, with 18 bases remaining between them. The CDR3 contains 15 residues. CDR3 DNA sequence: TGTGCCAGCCGGGGGTTGGGCTGGAATACAGATACGCAGTATTTT. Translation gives CASRGLGWNTDTQYF.

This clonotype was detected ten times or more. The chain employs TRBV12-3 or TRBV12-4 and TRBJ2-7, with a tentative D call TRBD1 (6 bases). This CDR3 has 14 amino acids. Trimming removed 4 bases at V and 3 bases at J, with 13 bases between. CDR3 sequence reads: CASSWGGQYYEQYF. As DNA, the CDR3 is TGTGCCAGCAGTTGGGGTGGACAGTACTACGAGCAGTACTTC.

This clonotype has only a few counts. The CDR3 loop reads CASSQGPVEGRTEAFF. The CDR3 DNA reads TGTGCCAGCAGCCAGGGCCCCGTAGAGGGGAGGACTGAAGCTTTCTTT. The chain carries TRBV2 and TRBJ1-1, with D perhaps TRBD1 (5 bases). Trimming stripped 6 bases from V and 5 bases from J, with 22 bases between. CDR3 length: 16 amino acids. Germline lookup yields CDR1 SNHLY and CDR2 FYNNEI.

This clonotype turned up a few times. CDR3 protein: CASGFSYNEQFF. The CDR3 region has the DNA TGTGCTAGTGGTTTCTCCTACAATGAGCAGTTCTTC. The J gene is TRBJ2-1, the V gene TRBV12-5, with D unclear. The CDR3 extends over 12 amino acids. V was cut by 3 bases and J by 0 bases, with 0 bases left in between. The germline CDR1 and CDR2 sequences are LGHNT and FRNRAP.

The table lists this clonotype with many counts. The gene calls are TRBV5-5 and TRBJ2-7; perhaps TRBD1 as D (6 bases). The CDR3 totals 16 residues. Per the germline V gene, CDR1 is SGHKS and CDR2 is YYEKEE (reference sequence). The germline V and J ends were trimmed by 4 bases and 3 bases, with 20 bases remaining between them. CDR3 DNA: TGTGCCAGCAGCCCAACCTTGGGGACAAGCCGCTACGAGCAGTACGTC. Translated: CASSPTLGTSRYEQYV.

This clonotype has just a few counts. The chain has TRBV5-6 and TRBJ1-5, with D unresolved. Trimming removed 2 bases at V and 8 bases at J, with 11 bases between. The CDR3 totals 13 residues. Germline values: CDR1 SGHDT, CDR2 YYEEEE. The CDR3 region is CASSFGGSEPQHF. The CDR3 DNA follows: TGTGCCAGCAGCTTCGGTGGCTCAGAGCCCCAGCATTTT. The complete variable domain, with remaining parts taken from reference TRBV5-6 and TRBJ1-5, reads DAGVTQSPTHLIKTRGQQVTLRCSPKSGHDTVSWYQQALGQGPQFIFQYYEEEERQRGNFPDRFSGHQFPNYSSELNVNALLLGDSALYLCASSFGGSEPQHFGDGTRLSIL.

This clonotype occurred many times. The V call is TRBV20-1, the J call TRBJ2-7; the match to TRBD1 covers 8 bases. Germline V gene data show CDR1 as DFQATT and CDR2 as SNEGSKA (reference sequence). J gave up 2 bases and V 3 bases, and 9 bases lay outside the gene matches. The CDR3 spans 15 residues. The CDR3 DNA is TGCAGTGCTAGGATGGGCGGGACAGGTACCTACGAGCAGTACTTC. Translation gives CSARMGGTGTYEQYF.

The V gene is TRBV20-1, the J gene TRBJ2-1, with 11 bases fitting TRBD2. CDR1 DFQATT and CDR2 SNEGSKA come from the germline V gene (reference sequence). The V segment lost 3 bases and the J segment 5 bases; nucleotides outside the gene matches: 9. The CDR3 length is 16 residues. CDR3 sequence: CSASWVAGGPDNEQFF. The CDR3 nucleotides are TGCAGTGCTAGTTGGGTAGCGGGAGGGCCCGACAATGAGCAGTTCTTC.

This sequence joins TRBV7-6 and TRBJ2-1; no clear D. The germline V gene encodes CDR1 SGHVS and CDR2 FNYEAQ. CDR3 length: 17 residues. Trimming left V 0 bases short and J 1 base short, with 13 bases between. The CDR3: CASSLALFGVSYNEQFF. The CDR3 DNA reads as TGTGCCAGCAGCTTAGCGCTGTTTGGGGTTTCCTACAATGAGCAGTTCTTC.

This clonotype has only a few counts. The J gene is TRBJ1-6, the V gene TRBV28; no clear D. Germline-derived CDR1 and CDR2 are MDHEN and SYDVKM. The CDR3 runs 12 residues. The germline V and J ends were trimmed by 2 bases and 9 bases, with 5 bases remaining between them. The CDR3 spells CASSLSISPLHF. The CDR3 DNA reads TGTGCCAGCAGTTTAAGTATTTCACCCCTCCACTTT.

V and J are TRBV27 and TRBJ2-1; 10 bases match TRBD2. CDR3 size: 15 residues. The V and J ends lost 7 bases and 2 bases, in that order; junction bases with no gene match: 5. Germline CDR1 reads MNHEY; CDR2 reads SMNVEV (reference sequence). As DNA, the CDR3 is TGTGCCAGCACCCGAGCGGGAGGGGCCTACAATGAGCAGTTCTTC. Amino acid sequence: CASTRAGGAYNEQFF.